This T cell receptor beta chain is from a study of blood T cell repertoires in COVID-19. Sequencing was performed with immunoSEQ multiplex PCR; in TCRdb, only in-frame clones are kept and a portion is missing. The sample holds roughly 200,000 clones, approximately 83% seen once. Germline V CDR1 and CDR2: MDHEN, SYDVKM. This CDR3 has 11 amino acids. The V and J ends lost 3 bases and 8 bases respectively, with 7 bases between them. What was sequenced was PBMCs or T cells enriched from blood (not recorded which). The chain carries TRBV28 and TRBJ1-2; D uncertain. The receptor comes from a woman in her 40s with acute COVID-19. The CDR3 sequence: CASSLLRGYTF. CDR3 DNA sequence: TGTGCCAGCAGTTTGTTGCGAGGCTACACCTTC.